This T cell receptor beta chain was captured by sequencing in a study of blood T cell repertoires in COVID-19. Study at large: Samples came from the United States, Italy and Spain, spanning acute and convalescent COVID-19. PBMCs, B-cell-depleted T cells, or T cells provided the cDNA or gDNA that made up the material.

Authors' data handling: Amplification of reference gene primers was used by the study to estimate nucleated cell counts. Here immunoSEQ multiplex PCR was the method, and the copy in TCRdb shows in-frame clones only, minus some. V and J calls plus clone size are reproduced from that table; the DNA served to infer D and trimming. Of over 60,000 clones in the sample, around 89% were seen once. V shed 4 bases and J 2 bases; nucleotides not matched to a gene: 12. There are 18 residues in the CDR3. Germline V lookup: CDR1 MNHNS, CDR2 SASEGT. The chain has TRBV6-1 and TRBJ2-5; 11 nucleotides match TRBD2. The sample comprised peripheral blood. This TCR came from a man between 45 and 60 years old with acute or convalescent COVID-19. CDR3 sequence (DNA): TGTGCCAGCAGTGTCGAACTAGGAATAGCGGGAGGGCAAGAGACCCAGTACTTC. Translation gives CASSVELGIAGGQETQYF.